The 25 T cell receptor beta chains reported below all come from one sample, sequenced in a study of cytomegalovirus exposure and HLA in healthy donors. Researchers ran the PCR with 60 Vbeta and 13 Jbeta primers. Method: immunoSEQ multiplex PCR; TCRdb's copy keeps in-frame clones and lacks some. The repertoire holds under 45,000 clones, with around 60% as singletons. The specimen sequenced was PBMCs. These receptors came from a human donor in good health.

In this sample, this clone turned up once. The J gene is TRBJ2-5, the V gene TRBV7-2; weak D call: TRBD1 (6 bases). Trimming stripped 5 bases from V and 6 bases from J, with 16 bases between. The CDR3 contains 14 residues. Germline CDR1 SGHTA, CDR2 FQGNSA. The CDR3 bases are TGTGCCAGCAGCAATTACAGGGTAACTAAGACCCAGTACTTC. Protein: CASSNYRVTKTQYF.

This chain links TRBV7-9 with TRBJ2-7; a weak D match, TRBD2 (7 bases). The ends were cut back, 6 bases at V and 3 bases at J, with 15 bases in the middle. The CDR3 consists of 14 residues. Per the germline V gene, CDR1 is SEHNR and CDR2 is FQNEAQ (reference sequence). CDR3 coding DNA: TGTGCCAGCAGTTCCCCGGGGGGCGGCTACGAGCAGTACTTC. Translation gives CASSSPGGGYEQYF. The whole variable domain, filled in from reference TRBV7-9 and TRBJ2-7, reads DTGVSQNPRHKITKRGQNVTFRCDPISEHNRLYWYRQTLGQGPEFLTYFQNEAQLEKSRLLSDRFSAERPKGSFSTLEIQRTEQGDSAMYLCASSSPGGGYEQYFGPGTRLTVT.

This rearrangement joins TRBV7-9 to TRBJ1-1; TRBD1 matches at 8 bases. V lost 3 bases to trimming and J lost 8 bases; unmatched junction nucleotides: 5. Per the germline V gene, CDR1 is SEHNR and CDR2 is FQNEAQ (reference sequence). The CDR3 is 13 amino acids. CDR3 protein: CASSFRDRREAFF. The CDR3 nucleotides read TGTGCCAGCAGCTTTCGGGACAGGCGGGAAGCTTTCTTT.

The chain uses TRBV30 and TRBJ2-3; tentatively, D is TRBD2 (6 bases). The CDR3 runs to 13 residues. CDR1 and CDR2 (germline): GTSNPN, SVGIG (reference sequence). V was pared by 4 bases and J by 6 bases, with 14 bases between. The chain's CDR3 is CAWTVWGGDTQYF. The CDR3 DNA follows: TGTGCCTGGACGGTATGGGGAGGCGATACGCAGTATTTT.

This clone came up once. V usage is TRBV18 and J usage is TRBJ1-3; D not resolved. The CDR3 contains 16 residues. Trimming shortened V by 2 bases and J by 1 base, and 12 bases separated the two germline ends. Germline V lookup: CDR1 KGHSH, CDR2 LQKENI. The CDR3 bases are TGTGCCAGCTCACCAGCCCCCCCAGAATCTGGAAACACCATATATTTT. It translates to CASSPAPPESGNTIYF.

There are a few counts of this clone. CDR3 DNA: TGCGCCAGCAGCTTGGTGGTCAGGGGTGCAACTAATGAAAAACTGTTTTTT. As protein: CASSLVVRGATNEKLFF. V is TRBV5-1 and J is TRBJ1-4; possible D gene TRBD1, 6 bases. Germline-derived CDR1 and CDR2 are SGHRS and YFSETQ. The V end was cut by 0 bases, the J end by 0 bases, with 12 bases between. This CDR3 contains 17 residues. Full variable domain (outside the CDR3, taken from reference TRBV5-1 and TRBJ1-4): KAGVTQTPRYLIKTRGQQVTLSCSPISGHRSVSWYQQTPGQGLQFLFEYFSETQRNKGNFPGRFSGRQFSNSRSEMNVSTLELGDSALYLCASSLVVRGATNEKLFFGSGTQLSVL.

This clone was observed a few times. The chain is built from TRBV28 and TRBJ1-2, with D hard to call. The length of the CDR3 is 16 residues. With 6 bases removed from V and 2 bases from J, the gap between germline ends came to 19 bases. The V gene's germline CDR1 is MDHEN and CDR2 SYDVKM. The CDR3 nucleotides read TGTGCCAGCAGCTCCCGTCGATGGGCTAAAAACTATGGCTACACCTTC. This encodes CASSSRRWAKNYGYTF.

The V and J genes are TRBV28 and TRBJ2-1; 8 nucleotides match TRBD1. Unmatched junction bases numbered 8, after V lost 4 bases and J lost 6 bases. Germline V gene lookup returns CDR1 MDHEN and CDR2 SYDVKM. The CDR3 consists of 15 residues. CDR3 in amino acids: CASSSGGANGNEQFF. The CDR3 nucleotides are TGTGCCAGCAGTTCAGGGGGCGCAAATGGCAATGAGCAGTTCTTC.

The table lists this clone with a few counts. The J gene is TRBJ1-5, the V gene TRBV19; 7 nucleotides agree with TRBD1. This CDR3 is 13 amino acids long. Trimming at V came to 5 bases and at J to 7 bases, leaving 5 bases not matched to a gene. Germline loops: CDR1 LNHDA, CDR2 SQIVND (reference sequence). The CDR3 is CASSDRVIQPQHF. CDR3 coding DNA: TGTGCCAGTAGTGACAGGGTTATACAGCCCCAGCATTTT.

The CDR3 region is CASSLWGGNTEAFF. Here the CDR3 DNA reads TGTGCCAGCAGCTTATGGGGGGGGAACACTGAAGCTTTCTTT. J is TRBJ1-1 and V is TRBV7-9, with a weak D call TRBD1 (5 bases). The CDR3 loop spans 14 amino acids. Deletions cut 2 bases from V and 1 base from J, with 8 bases between. The germline gives CDR1 SEHNR, CDR2 FQNEAQ (reference sequence).

Worth noting for this clone: The junction does not match germline at one end; this may be a read error. This chain uses TRBV7-9 with TRBJ2-5, with 11 positions matching TRBD2. There are 14 residues in the CDR3. Per the germline V gene, CDR1 is SEHNR and CDR2 is FQNEAQ (reference sequence). The CDR3 loop reads CASSLAGGYETQYF. The DNA of the CDR3 is TGTGCCAGCAGTTTAGCGGGGGGGTATGAGACCCAGTACTTC.

The CDR3 reads CASSQWRASEKLFF. CDR3 nucleotide sequence: TGTGCCAGCAGCCAATGGCGGGCGAGTGAAAAACTGTTTTTT. The V gene is TRBV7-8, the J gene TRBJ1-4; no reliable D call. CDR1 SGHVS and CDR2 FQNEAQ come from the germline V gene. The CDR3 is made up of 14 amino acids. V lost 5 bases and J 7 bases, leaving 14 bases between the germline ends.

CDR3 sequence reads: CASSYSGTGVSYEQYF. CDR3 nucleotide sequence: TGTGCCAGCAGTTACTCAGGGACAGGGGTCAGCTACGAGCAGTACTTC. This rearrangement joins TRBV6-5 to TRBJ2-7; 10 bases line up with TRBD1. V lost 0 bases and J lost 3; bases outside the gene matches: 5. This CDR3 is 16 amino acids long. Germline lookup yields CDR1 MNHEY and CDR2 SVGAGI.

V usage is TRBV18 and J usage is TRBJ1-5; D not certain. Trimming stripped 6 bases from V and 2 bases from J, with 8 bases between. Germline V gives CDR1 KGHSH, CDR2 LQKENI. This CDR3 is 13 amino acids long. CDR3: CASSGGRNQPQHF. The CDR3 nucleotides read TGTGCCAGCTCCGGAGGCCGCAATCAGCCCCAGCATTTT.

The chain recombines TRBV28 with TRBJ1-2; TRBD1 aligns across 9 bases. After removal of 6 bases from V and 5 bases from J, the junction contained 4 bases not matched to a gene. The CDR3 length is 13 residues. CDR1 is MDHEN and CDR2 is SYDVKM in the germline V gene. The CDR3 sequence is CASRTGGAYGYTF. The CDR3 nucleotides are TGTGCCAGCAGAACAGGGGGCGCTTATGGCTACACCTTC.

The chain is built from TRBV30 and TRBJ1-6; possible D gene TRBD1, 6 bases. CDR3 size: 15 residues. Between the trimmed V and J ends, which lost 3 bases and 9 bases, there was a span of 18 bases. The germline CDR1 and CDR2 sequences are GTSNPN and SVGIG (reference sequence). The CDR3 nucleotides are TGTGCCTGGAGCCCTGGGACACCTAGACCTTCACCCCTCCACTTT. Translation: CAWSPGTPRPSPLHF.

This clone appeared a few times. The chain is built from TRBV6-5 and TRBJ1-1; weak D call: TRBD1 (5 bases). Germline-derived CDR1 and CDR2 are MNHEY and SVGAGI. CDR3 length equals 12 residues. V dropped 4 bases and J dropped 5 bases, with 8 bases sitting between them. The CDR3 nucleotides are TGTGCCAGCAGTTCGGGGGGGACTGAAGCTTTCTTT. Its translation is CASSSGGTEAFF.

CDR3 region: CSVPRGGGYTF. CDR3 DNA sequence: TGCAGTGTCCCGAGAGGAGGGGGCTACACCTTC. The chain links TRBV20-1 to TRBJ1-2; D not resolved. Germline CDR1 reads DFQATT; CDR2 reads SNEGSKA (reference sequence). The CDR3 is made up of 11 amino acids. Trimming stripped 7 bases from V and 8 bases from J, with 14 bases between.

CDR3 loop: CASSPAAGGRYEQYF. In DNA form, the CDR3 reads TGTGCCAGCAGTCCCGCCGCGGGGGGGCGTTACGAGCAGTACTTC. The chain recombines TRBV28 with TRBJ2-7, with 9 bases lining up with TRBD2. The CDR3 totals 15 residues. J gave up 4 bases and V 5 bases, and 9 bases lay outside the gene matches. The germline CDR1 and CDR2 sequences are MDHEN and SYDVKM. Looking up the rest from reference TRBV28 and TRBJ2-7 gives the full variable domain: DVKVTQSSRYLVKRTGEKVFLECVQDMDHENMFWYRQDPGLGLRLIYFSYDVKMKEKGDIPEGYSVSREKKERFSLILESASTNQTSMYLCASSPAAGGRYEQYFGPGTRLTVT.

This chain connects TRBV4-3 to TRBJ2-1; D gene unclear. Germline-derived CDR1 and CDR2 are LGHNA and YSLEER. V shed 1 base and J shed 8 bases, with 9 bases lying between them. CDR3 length equals 13 residues. CDR3 bases: TGCGCCAGCAGCCAAGTCAGCCGGGATGAGCAGTTCTTC. Its translation: CASSQVSRDEQFF.

The gene calls are TRBV9 and TRBJ2-7; 7 positions match TRBD1. The CDR3 has 14 amino acids. The trim removed 3 bases at V and 0 bases at J, leaving 3 bases unmatched. Germline V lookup: CDR1 SGDLS, CDR2 YYNGEE. The CDR3 coding sequence is TGTGCCAGCAGCGCTGGACAGGCCTCCTACGAGCAGTACTTC. This gives the protein CASSAGQASYEQYF.

This clone came up a few times. The chain has TRBV5-6 and TRBJ2-7, with a weak D call TRBD1 (6 bases). Looked up from germline, CDR1 is SGHDT and CDR2 is YYEEEE. V was trimmed by 0 bases and J by 0 bases, leaving 13 bases between them. The CDR3 sequence is 16 residues long. CDR3 bases: TGTGCCAGCAGCTTGGCGGCAGCAGGGGACTCCTACGAGCAGTACTTC. Its protein product is CASSLAAAGDSYEQYF. The full variable domain, its missing parts supplied by reference TRBV5-6 and TRBJ2-7, is DAGVTQSPTHLIKTRGQQVTLRCSPKSGHDTVSWYQQALGQGPQFIFQYYEEEERQRGNFPDRFSGHQFPNYSSELNVNALLLGDSALYLCASSLAAAGDSYEQYFGPGTRLTVT.

The CDR3 DNA reads TGTGCCAGCAGCGTGACTACGCTGGAGACCCAGTACTTC. Its protein is CASSVTTLETQYF. The chain has TRBV7-2 and TRBJ2-5, with D tentatively TRBD2 (5 bases). Trimming removed 5 bases from V and 5 bases from J, with 12 bases in between. The germline V gene has CDR1 SGHTA and CDR2 FQGNSA. CDR3 length: 13 residues.

The rearrangement links TRBV30 to TRBJ1-3; 8 nucleotides match TRBD1. This CDR3 spans 14 amino acids. V shed 5 bases and J 4 bases; nucleotides not matched to a gene: 7. The germline gives CDR1 GTSNPN, CDR2 SVGIG (reference sequence). DNA of the CDR3: TGTGCCTGGGACCGGACAGGGTTGGGAAACACCATATATTTT. As protein: CAWDRTGLGNTIYF. Supplemented by reference TRBV30 and TRBJ1-3, the full variable domain reads SQTIHQWPATLVQPVGSPLSLECTVEGTSNPNLYWYRQAAGRGLQLLFYSVGIGQISSEVPQNLSASRPQDRQFILSSKKLLLSDSGFYLCAWDRTGLGNTIYFGEGSWLTVV.

This clone has a handful of counts. The rearrangement links TRBV12-5 to TRBJ2-5, with D unclear. The CDR3 is 11 amino acids. In germline, CDR1 is LGHNT, CDR2 FRNRAP. Trimming removed 5 bases from V and 4 bases from J, with 5 bases in between. The CDR3 DNA reads TGTGCTAGTGGTGCAGGAGAGACCCAGTACTTC. This translates into CASGAGETQYF.